The 9 T cell receptor beta chains reported below all come from one sample, sequenced in a study of Tregs in tolerant kidney transplant recipients. The repertoire was sequenced with immunoSEQ multiplex PCR; TCRdb's copy has only in-frame clones and lacks some. The listing contains tens of thousands of clones. Mixed chimerism was transient after nonmyeloablative marrow transplants from related graft donors. The source was CD4+ T cells from blood (PBMCs), collected 24 months after the transplant. These receptors were obtained from a human patient who received a combined kidney and bone marrow transplant. Certain T cells may be donor cells from the graft.

Regarding this clone: Read sequence stops 3 residues before the CDR3 end, and the germline J gene provides the missing end. This chain connects TRBV20-1 to TRBJ1-2; weak D call: TRBD1 (6 bases). The CDR3 is 13 amino acids. V was cut by 5 bases and J by 5 bases, with 15 bases left in between. Germline lookup yields CDR1 DFQATT and CDR2 SNEGSKA (reference sequence). The CDR3 bases that were read are TGCAGTGCTCGCACAGGGTACTCGTATGGC. Its translation: CSARTGYSYG. The full CDR3 protein reads CSARTGYSYGYTF.

On this clone itself: From the germline J gene comes the end of the CDR3, since the read stops 3 residues before it. The chain recombines TRBV30 with TRBJ2-5; 7 bases are shared with TRBD2. Germline assignment: CDR1 GTSNPN and CDR2 SVGIG (reference sequence). V shed 5 bases, J shed 3 bases, and the junction held 3 bases outside the gene matches. This CDR3 is built from 12 residues. The CDR3 bases that were read are TGTGCCTGGGGGGCGGGGGAAGAGACC. This gives the protein CAWGAGEET. The full CDR3 reads CAWGAGEETQYF.

As concerns this clone: The read comes to an end 3 residues before the CDR3 does, leaving the germline J gene to fill in the end. This chain uses TRBV30 with TRBJ1-2; no definite D call. V was trimmed by 8 bases and J by 3 bases, leaving 13 bases between them. The CDR3 is made up of 12 amino acids. Germline V gene lookup returns CDR1 GTSNPN and CDR2 SVGIG (reference sequence). Partial CDR3 DNA: TGTGCCAAGCGGAGTAAACACTATGGC. It translates to CAKRSKHYG. The whole CDR3 is CAKRSKHYGYTF.

Points on this clone: Sequencing ends 3 residues short of the CDR3 end; the germline J gene provides the rest. The chain is built from TRBV5-1 and TRBJ2-3, with 7 nucleotides matching TRBD1. With V trimmed by 2 bases and J by 2 bases, 5 bases remained unmatched. Looked up from germline, CDR1 is SGHRS and CDR2 is YFSETQ. CDR3 length equals 15 residues. The sequenced part of the CDR3 DNA is TGCGCCAGCAGCTTAAGACAGGGCAACACAGATACG. It codes for CASSLRQGNTDT. The complete CDR3 sequence is CASSLRQGNTDTQYF.

Comment on this clone: The read finishes 3 residues shy of the CDR3 end, and the germline J gene is used to complete it. This chain links TRBV18 with TRBJ1-1; D is ambiguous. Germline loops: CDR1 KGHSH, CDR2 LQKENI. The CDR3 is made up of 13 amino acids. Trimming cost V 2 bases and J 4 bases, with 8 bases left between them. CDR3 DNA (partial): TGTGCCAGCTCACCAAAGGGTAGCACTGAA. Translation gives CASSPKGSTE. The entire CDR3 protein reads CASSPKGSTEAFF.

Comment on this clone: Read sequence stops 3 residues before the CDR3 end, and the germline J gene provides the missing end. The chain employs TRBV20-1 and TRBJ2-5; 7 bases agree with TRBD2. Trimming took 2 bases from V and 7 from J; bases not matched to a gene: 7. The CDR3 contains 13 residues. Germline lookup yields CDR1 DFQATT and CDR2 SNEGSKA (reference sequence). The sequenced part of the CDR3 DNA is TGCAGTGCTAGAAAAGCGGGGAAGGGGACC. The encoded protein is CSARKAGKGT. The whole CDR3 reads CSARKAGKGTQYF.

About this clone: The read is 3 residues too short to cover the CDR3 end, so that end is filled in from the germline J gene. The chain links TRBV5-1 to TRBJ2-3; the match to TRBD2 covers 9 bases. The CDR3 extends over 16 amino acids. The germline V gene has CDR1 SGHRS and CDR2 YFSETQ. J was trimmed by 1 base and V by 0 bases; bases with no gene match: 3. CDR3 DNA (partial): TGCGCCAGCAGCTTGGGTAGCGGGAGTGGCACAGATACG. It encodes CASSLGSGSGTDT. From start to end, the CDR3 is CASSLGSGSGTDTQYF.

About this clone: The DNA ends 3 residues before the CDR3 does, and the rest of the CDR3 is filled in from the germline J gene. The chain employs TRBV5-1 and TRBJ2-7, with D hard to call. In germline, CDR1 is SGHRS, CDR2 YFSETQ. The CDR3 consists of 14 residues. Trimming shortened V by 2 bases and J by 0 bases, and 9 bases separated the two germline ends. This CDR3 is CASSLSAPSYEQYF. The CDR3 DNA, read in part, is TGCGCCAGCAGCTTAAGCGCTCCCTCCTACGAG.

Comments on this clone: The read terminates 3 residues before the CDR3 end, so the remaining end is supplied by the germline J gene. The gene calls are TRBV2 and TRBJ1-1, with a weak D call TRBD1 (5 bases). The CDR3 runs to 15 residues. Germline-derived CDR1 and CDR2 are SNHLY and FYNNEI. V lost 7 bases and J lost 4, with 19 bases in between. CDR3 protein: CASIPELGGGTEAFF. CDR3 DNA (partial): TGTGCCAGCATCCCCGAACTGGGGGGTGGCACTGAA.